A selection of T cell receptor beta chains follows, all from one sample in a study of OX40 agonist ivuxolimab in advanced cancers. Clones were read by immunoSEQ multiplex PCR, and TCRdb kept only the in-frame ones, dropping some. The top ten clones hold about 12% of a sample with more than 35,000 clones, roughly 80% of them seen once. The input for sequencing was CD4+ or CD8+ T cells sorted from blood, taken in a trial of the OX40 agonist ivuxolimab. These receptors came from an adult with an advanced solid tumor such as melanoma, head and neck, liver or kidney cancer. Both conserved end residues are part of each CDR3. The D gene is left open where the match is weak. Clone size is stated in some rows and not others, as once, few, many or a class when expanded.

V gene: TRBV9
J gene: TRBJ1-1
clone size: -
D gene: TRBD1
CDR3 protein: CASSAQGANTEAFF
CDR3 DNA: TGTGCCAGCAGCGCACAGGGGGCCAACACTGAAGCTTTCTTT

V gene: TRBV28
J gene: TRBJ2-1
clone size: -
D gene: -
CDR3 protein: CASSLPGVYEQFF
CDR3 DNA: TGTGCCAGCAGTTTGCCAGGGGTTTACGAGCAGTTCTTC

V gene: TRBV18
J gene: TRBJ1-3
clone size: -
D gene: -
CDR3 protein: CASSITADNGNTIYF
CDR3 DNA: TGTGCCAGCTCAATAACAGCTGATAATGGAAACACCATATATTTT

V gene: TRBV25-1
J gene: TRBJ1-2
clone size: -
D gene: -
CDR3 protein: CASSEDGNYGYTF
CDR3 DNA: TGTGCCAGCAGTGAAGACGGTAACTATGGCTACACCTTC

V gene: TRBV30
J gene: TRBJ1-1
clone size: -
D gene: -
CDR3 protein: CAWSRAEAFF
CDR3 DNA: TGTGCCTGGTCTCGGGCTGAAGCTTTCTTT

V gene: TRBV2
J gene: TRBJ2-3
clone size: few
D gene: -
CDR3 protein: CASDKNADTQYF
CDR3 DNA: TGTGCCAGCGACAAGAACGCAGATACGCAGTATTTT

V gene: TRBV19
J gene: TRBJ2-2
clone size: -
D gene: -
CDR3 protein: CASKNTGELFF
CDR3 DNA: TGTGCCAGTAAAAACACCGGGGAGCTGTTTTTT

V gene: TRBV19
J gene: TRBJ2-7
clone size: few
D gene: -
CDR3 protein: CASSPTPRGGYEQYF
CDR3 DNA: TGTGCCAGTAGTCCGACCCCTAGGGGGGGCTACGAGCAGTACTTC

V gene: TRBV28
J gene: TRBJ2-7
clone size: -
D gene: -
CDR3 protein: CASSWGLGREQYF
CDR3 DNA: TGTGCCAGCAGTTGGGGATTGGGTCGCGAGCAGTACTTC

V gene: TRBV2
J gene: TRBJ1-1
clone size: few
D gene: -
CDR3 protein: CASSDWYRNTEAFF
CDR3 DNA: TGTGCCAGCAGTGACTGGTATAGGAACACTGAAGCTTTCTTT

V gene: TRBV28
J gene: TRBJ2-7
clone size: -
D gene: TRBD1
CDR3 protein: CASSPLRGTANYEQYF
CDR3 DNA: TGTGCCAGCAGTCCGCTCAGAGGGACAGCCAACTACGAGCAGTACTTC

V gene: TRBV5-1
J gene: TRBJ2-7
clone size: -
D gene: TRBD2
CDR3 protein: CASSLGTSGAYEQYF
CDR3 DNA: TGCGCCAGCAGCTTGGGGACTAGCGGAGCCTACGAGCAGTACTTC

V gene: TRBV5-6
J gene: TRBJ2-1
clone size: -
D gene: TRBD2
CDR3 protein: CASSFGGSLDEQFF
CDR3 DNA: TGTGCCAGCAGCTTCGGCGGGAGTCTGGATGAGCAGTTCTTC

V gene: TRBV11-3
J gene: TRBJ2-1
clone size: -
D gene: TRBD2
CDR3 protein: CASSLNSGRGNEQFF
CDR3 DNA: TGTGCCAGCAGCCTGAATAGCGGGAGAGGCAATGAGCAGTTCTTC

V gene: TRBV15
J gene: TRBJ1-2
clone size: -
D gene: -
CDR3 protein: CATSGWGGQANIYGYTF
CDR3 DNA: TGTGCCACCAGCGGGTGGGGGGGCCAGGCGAACATCTATGGCTACACCTTC

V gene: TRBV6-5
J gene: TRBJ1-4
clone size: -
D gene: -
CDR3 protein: CASSSPRTNEKLFF
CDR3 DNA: TGTGCCAGCAGTTCCCCTCGCACTAATGAAAAACTGTTTTTT

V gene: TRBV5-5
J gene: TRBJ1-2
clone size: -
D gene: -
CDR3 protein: CASSLESRRFYGYTF
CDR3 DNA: TGTGCCAGCAGCTTGGAGTCGCGGCGGTTCTATGGCTACACCTTC

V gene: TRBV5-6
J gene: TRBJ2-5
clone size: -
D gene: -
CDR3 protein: CASSRTPETQYF
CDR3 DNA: TGTGCCAGCAGCCGGACACCGGAGACCCAGTACTTC

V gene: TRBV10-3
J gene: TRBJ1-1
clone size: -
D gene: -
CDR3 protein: CAISELGENTEAFF
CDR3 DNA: TGTGCCATCAGTGAGTTAGGGGAGAACACTGAAGCTTTCTTT

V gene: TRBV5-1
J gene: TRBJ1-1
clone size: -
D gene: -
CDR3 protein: CASSKSLTQGAEAFF
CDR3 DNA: TGCGCCAGCAGCAAATCGTTAACTCAGGGCGCTGAAGCTTTCTTT

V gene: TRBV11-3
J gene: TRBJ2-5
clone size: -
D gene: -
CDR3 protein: CASSLWPEETQYF
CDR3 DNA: TGTGCCAGCAGCTTATGGCCCGAAGAGACCCAGTACTTC

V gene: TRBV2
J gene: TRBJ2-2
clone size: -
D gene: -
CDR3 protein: CASSSESGELFF
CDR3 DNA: TGTGCCAGCAGTAGCGAGTCTGGGGAGCTGTTTTTT

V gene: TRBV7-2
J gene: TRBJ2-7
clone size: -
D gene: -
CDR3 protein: CASSFGLIYEQYF
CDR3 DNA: TGTGCCAGCAGCTTCGGACTAATCTACGAGCAGTACTTC

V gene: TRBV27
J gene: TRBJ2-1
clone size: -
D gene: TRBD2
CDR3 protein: CASSFPPRGSKNEQFF
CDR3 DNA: TGTGCCAGCAGTTTTCCTCCCCGCGGGAGTAAAAATGAGCAGTTCTTC

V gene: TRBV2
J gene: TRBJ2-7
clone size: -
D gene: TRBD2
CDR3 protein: CASRGGLAGVYEQYF
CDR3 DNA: TGTGCCAGCAGGGGCGGACTAGCGGGAGTATACGAGCAGTACTTC

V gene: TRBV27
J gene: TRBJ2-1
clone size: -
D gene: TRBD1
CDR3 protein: CASSIGTGDSYNEQFF
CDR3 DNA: TGTGCCAGCAGTATCGGGACAGGCGACTCCTACAATGAGCAGTTCTTC

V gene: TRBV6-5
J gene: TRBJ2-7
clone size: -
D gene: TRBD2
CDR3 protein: CASRPGLGSYEQYF
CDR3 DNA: TGTGCCTCCCGGCCGGGACTAGGGTCCTACGAGCAGTACTTC

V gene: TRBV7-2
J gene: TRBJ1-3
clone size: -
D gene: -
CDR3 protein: CASARVWSSGNTIYF
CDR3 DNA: TGTGCCAGCGCCCGGGTGTGGAGCTCTGGAAACACCATATATTTT

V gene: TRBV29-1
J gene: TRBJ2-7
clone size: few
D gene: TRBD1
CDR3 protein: CSVRQGLNEQYF
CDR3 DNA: TGCAGCGTTAGACAGGGGTTAAACGAGCAGTACTTC

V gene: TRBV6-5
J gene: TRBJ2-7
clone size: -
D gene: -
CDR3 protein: CASSYSDGAYEQYF
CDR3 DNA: TGTGCCAGCAGTTACTCGGACGGAGCCTACGAGCAGTACTTC

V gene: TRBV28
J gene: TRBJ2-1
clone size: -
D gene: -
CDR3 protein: CASSLFRLDNEQFF
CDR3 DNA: TGTGCCAGCAGTTTGTTCAGACTAGACAATGAGCAGTTCTTC

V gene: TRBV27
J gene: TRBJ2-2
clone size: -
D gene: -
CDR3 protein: CASSFWGLGELFF
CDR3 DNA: TGTGCCAGCAGTTTTTGGGGATTAGGGGAGCTGTTTTTT

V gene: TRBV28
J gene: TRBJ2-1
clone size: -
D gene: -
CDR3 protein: CASNAQRGPEQFF
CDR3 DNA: TGTGCCAGCAACGCTCAGAGGGGCCCTGAGCAGTTCTTC

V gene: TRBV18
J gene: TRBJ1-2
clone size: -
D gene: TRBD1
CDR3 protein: CASSPLDRGVVYGYTF
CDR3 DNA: TGTGCCAGCTCACCGCTGGACAGGGGGGTTGTCTATGGCTACACCTTC

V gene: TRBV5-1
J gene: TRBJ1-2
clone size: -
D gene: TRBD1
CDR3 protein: CASSSRQGGPDGYTF
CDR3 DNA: TGCGCCAGCAGCTCACGACAGGGGGGCCCGGATGGCTACACCTTC

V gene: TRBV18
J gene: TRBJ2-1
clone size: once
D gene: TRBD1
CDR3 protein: CASSPQGTGIGEQFF
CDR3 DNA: TGTGCCAGCTCACCCCAAGGGACAGGGATAGGTGAGCAGTTCTTC

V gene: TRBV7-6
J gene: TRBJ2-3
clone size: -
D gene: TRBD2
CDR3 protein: CASSPAGYSTDTQYF
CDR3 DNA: TGTGCCAGCAGCCCAGCGGGGTATAGCACAGATACGCAGTATTTT

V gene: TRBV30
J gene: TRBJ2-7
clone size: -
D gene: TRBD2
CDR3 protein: CAWRRGTSGIYEQYF
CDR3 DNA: TGTGCCTGGAGACGCGGGACTAGCGGGATCTACGAGCAGTACTTC

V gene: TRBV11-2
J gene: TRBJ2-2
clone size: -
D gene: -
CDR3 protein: CASTQNTGSTGELFF
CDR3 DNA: TGTGCCAGCACCCAAAACACGGGTAGCACCGGGGAGCTGTTTTTT

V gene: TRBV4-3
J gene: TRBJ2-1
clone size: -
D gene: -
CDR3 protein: CASSQGSTRGISYNEQFF
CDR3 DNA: TGCGCCAGCAGCCAAGGGAGCACAAGGGGAATCTCCTACAATGAGCAGTTCTTC

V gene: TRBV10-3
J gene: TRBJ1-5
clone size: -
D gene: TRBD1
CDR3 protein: CAISSGTGNFQPQHF
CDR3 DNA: TGTGCCATCAGCAGCGGGACAGGGAATTTCCAGCCCCAGCATTTT

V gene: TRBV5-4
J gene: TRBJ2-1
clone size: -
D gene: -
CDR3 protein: CASSLFDEQFF
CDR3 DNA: TGTGCCAGCAGCTTGTTCGATGAGCAGTTCTTC

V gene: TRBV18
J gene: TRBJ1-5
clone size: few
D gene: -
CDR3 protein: CASSLGRAELSNQPQHF
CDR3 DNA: TGTGCCAGCTCCCTAGGTCGGGCAGAACTTAGCAATCAGCCCCAGCATTTT

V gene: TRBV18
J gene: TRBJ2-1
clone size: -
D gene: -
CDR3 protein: CASSPDGRGDEQFF
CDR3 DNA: TGTGCCAGCTCACCAGACGGGAGAGGCGATGAGCAGTTCTTC

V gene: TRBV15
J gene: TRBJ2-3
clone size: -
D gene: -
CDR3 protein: CATSPVDPDTDTQYF
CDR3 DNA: TGTGCCACCAGCCCCGTAGACCCAGACACAGATACGCAGTATTTT

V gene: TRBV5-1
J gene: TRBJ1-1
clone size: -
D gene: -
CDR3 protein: CASSSPSGNTEAFF
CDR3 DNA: TGCGCCAGCAGCTCCCCGAGTGGTAACACTGAAGCTTTCTTT

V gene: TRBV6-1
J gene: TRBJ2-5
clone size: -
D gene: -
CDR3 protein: CASSGRAQGREQYF
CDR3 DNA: TGTGCCAGCAGTGGTCGGGCACAGGGACGTGAGCAGTACTTC

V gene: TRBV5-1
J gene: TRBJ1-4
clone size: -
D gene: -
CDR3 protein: CASSLEGRDNEKLFF
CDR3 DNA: TGCGCCAGCAGCTTGGAAGGACGGGATAATGAAAAACTGTTTTTT

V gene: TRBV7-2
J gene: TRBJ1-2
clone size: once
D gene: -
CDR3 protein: CASSLSIRANYGYTF
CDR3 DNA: TGTGCCAGCAGCTTATCCATCCGGGCTAACTATGGCTACACCTTC

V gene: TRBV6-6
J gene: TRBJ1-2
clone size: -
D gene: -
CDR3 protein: CASSPILGEGYTF
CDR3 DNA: TGTGCCAGCAGTCCTATCTTAGGGGAAGGCTACACCTTC

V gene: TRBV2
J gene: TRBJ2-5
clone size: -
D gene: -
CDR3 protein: CASRHRETETQYF
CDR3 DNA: TGTGCCAGCAGGCACAGGGAGACGGAGACCCAGTACTTC

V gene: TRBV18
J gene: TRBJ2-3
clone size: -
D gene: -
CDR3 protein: CASSPTTDTQYF
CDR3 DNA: TGTGCCAGCTCCCCGACCACAGATACGCAGTATTTT

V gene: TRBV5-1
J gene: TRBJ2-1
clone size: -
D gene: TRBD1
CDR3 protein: CASSLGSTGGRNEQFF
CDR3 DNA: TGCGCCAGCAGCTTGGGGTCTACAGGGGGGCGAAATGAGCAGTTCTTC